This T cell receptor (beta chain) was recovered during a study of blood T cell repertoires in COVID-19. The repertoire was sequenced with immunoSEQ multiplex PCR; TCRdb's copy has only in-frame clones and lacks some. The table shows tens of thousands of clones, with 77% occurring only once. V shed 3 bases and J 11 bases; nucleotides not matched to a gene: 9. Germline CDR1 and CDR2: SNHLY and FYNNEI. The CDR3 sequence is 13 residues long. The V and J genes are TRBV2 and TRBJ1-1; 7 bases agree with TRBD1. The origin of this receptor is a man in his sixties or seventies with COVID-19, enrolled during active disease. Sequencing was done on a sample of peripheral blood. DNA for the CDR3: TGTGCCAGCAGTGAGGCAGGGGGATCGTCGGCTTTCTTT. Translated, it gives CASSEAGGSSAFF. Variable domain in full (rest from reference TRBV2 and TRBJ1-1): EPEVTQTPSHQVTQMGQEVILRCVPISNHLYFYWYRQILGQKVEFLVSFYNNEISEKSEIFDDQFSVERPDGSNFTLKIRSTKLEDSAMYFCASSEAGGSSAFFGQGTRLTVV.